What follows are 16 T cell receptor beta chains derived from one specimen sequenced in a study of T cell responses to AZD1222 COVID-19 vaccine. Profiling relied on immunoSEQ multiplex PCR, and the TCRdb table lists in-frame clones only, not all of them. The top ten clones hold roughly a sixth of a sample with more than 95,000 clones, about 86% of them seen once. The material was peripheral blood, obtained 28 days after the second AZD1222 dose. The receptors come from an adult who received the AZD1222 COVID-19 vaccine.

The rearrangement links TRBV27 to TRBJ2-5; 14 bases are a match to TRBD2. The CDR3 extends over 17 amino acids. From germline, CDR1 is MNHEY and CDR2 SMNVEV (reference sequence). V was clipped by 0 bases and J by 1 base; unmatched bases: 1. CDR3 nucleotide sequence: TGTGCCAGCAGTTTATCTGGGACTAGCGGGAGCCAAGAGACCCAGTACTTC. Its translation: CASSLSGTSGSQETQYF.

CDR3 nucleotide sequence: TGCGCCAGCAGGTGTAGGAGTGAAGGTTGGAGCAATCAGCCCCAGCATTTT. Translating it yields CASRCRSEGWSNQPQHF. The rearrangement links TRBV10-1 to TRBJ1-5; D not certain. Trimming took off 6 bases at V and 1 base at J, with 19 bases between the two ends. The CDR3 runs to 17 residues. CDR1 is WNHNN, CDR2 SYGVQD, per germline (reference sequence).

The chain couples TRBV4-1 to TRBJ2-3; 11 bases fit TRBD2. The CDR3 spans 17 residues. V was clipped by 3 bases and J by 0 bases; unmatched bases: 5. The germline gives CDR1 MGHRA, CDR2 YSYEKL. DNA of the CDR3: TGCGCCAGCAGCCAGCGTCTAGCGGGGGGAAGCACAGATACGCAGTATTTT. Translated: CASSQRLAGGSTDTQYF.

CDR3 nucleotides: TGTGCCAGCAGCCAGGGAGAAGTCGGGGTAGGCTTCCACTTT. It translates to CASSQGEVGVGFHF. V and J are TRBV3-1 (or the pseudogene TRBV3-2) and TRBJ1-6; D remains unclear. V lost 3 bases to trimming and J lost 17 bases, with 20 bases between them. Germline values: CDR1 LGHDT, CDR2 YNNKEL (reference sequence). This CDR3 is built from 14 residues.

The V and J genes are TRBV11-1 and TRBJ1-1; the D is unclear. Trimming took off 5 bases at V and 0 bases at J, with 13 bases between the two ends. Germline V gene lookup returns CDR1 SGHAT and CDR2 FQDESV (reference sequence). This CDR3 contains 15 residues. CDR3 residues: CASSPPESMNTEAFF. The CDR3 region has the DNA TGTGCCAGCAGCCCCCCCGAAAGTATGAACACTGAAGCTTTCTTT.

The chain recombines TRBV19 with TRBJ2-2; 9 bases match TRBD2. The CDR3 is 15 amino acids. The V segment lost 9 bases and the J segment 3 bases; nucleotides outside the gene matches: 8. Germline V gives CDR1 LNHDA, CDR2 SQIVND (reference sequence). CDR3 region: CASLTLAGDTGELFF. Here the CDR3 DNA reads TGTGCCAGCCTTACACTAGCGGGCGACACCGGGGAGCTGTTTTTT.

The chain carries TRBV14 and TRBJ2-2; 7 bases are a match to TRBD2. CDR1 is SGHDN and CDR2 is FVKESK in the germline V gene. V lost 1 base, J lost 5 bases, and 10 bases stayed unmatched. The CDR3 loop spans 17 amino acids. CDR3 coding DNA: TGTGCCAGCAGCCAAGTCGAGGGAGGGCGGCGGACCGGGGAGCTGTTTTTT. It encodes CASSQVEGGRRTGELFF.

The chain uses TRBV9 and TRBJ1-1, with a weak D call TRBD1 (6 bases). The ends were cut back, 4 bases at V and 1 base at J, with 11 bases in the middle. CDR1 SGDLS and CDR2 YYNGEE come from the germline V gene. This CDR3 contains 14 residues. The CDR3 nucleotides read TGTGCCAGCAGCCCAGGACAGCCGAACACTGAAGCTTTCTTT. This translates into CASSPGQPNTEAFF.

This clone came up a few times. This chain links TRBV7-9 with TRBJ1-6; D gene uncertain. Trimming stripped 0 bases from V and 8 bases from J, with 14 bases between. CDR1 SEHNR and CDR2 FQNEAQ come from the germline V gene (reference sequence). The CDR3 covers 16 residues. Written as DNA, the CDR3 is TGTGCCAGCAGCTTAGCGACGCTTGGATTATATTCACCCCTCCACTTT. It is translated as CASSLATLGLYSPLHF.

This chain joins TRBV3-1 (or the pseudogene TRBV3-2) and TRBJ1-2; D gene unclear. V shed 6 bases and J shed 4 bases, with 12 bases lying between them. The germline CDR1 and CDR2 sequences are LGHDT and YNNKEL (reference sequence). The CDR3 contains 13 residues. CDR3 in DNA: TGTGCCAGCAGTCTAATGGTAGGCTATGGCTACACCTTC. Its translation: CASSLMVGYGYTF.

The CDR3 DNA follows: TGCAGCGTTGATTTTGAGGGGAACTATGGCTACACCTTC. This codes for CSVDFEGNYGYTF. J is TRBJ1-2 and V is TRBV29-1, with D tentatively TRBD1 (5 bases). V was trimmed by 3 bases and J by 2 bases, leaving 10 bases between them. This CDR3 has 13 amino acids. Germline V gives CDR1 SQVTM, CDR2 ANQGSEA.

The chain has TRBV30 and TRBJ2-3, with a possible D match to TRBD2 (6 bases). There are 13 residues in the CDR3. Germline values: CDR1 GTSNPN, CDR2 SVGIG (reference sequence). The V and J ends lost 4 bases and 7 bases respectively, with 15 bases between them. In DNA, the CDR3 is TGTGCCTGGAACAGCGGAGGGCCGTATACGCAGTATTTT. Amino acid sequence: CAWNSGGPYTQYF.

CDR3 in DNA: TGTGCCATCCGATCCGGACAGGGGATCAATACGCAGTATTTT. Its protein product is CAIRSGQGINTQYF. V is TRBV27 and J is TRBJ2-3; 9 bases align to TRBD1. With V trimmed by 10 bases and J by 7 bases, 12 bases remained unmatched. The CDR3 has 14 amino acids. Per the germline V gene, CDR1 is MNHEY and CDR2 is SMNVEV (reference sequence).

This clone was seen once. The chain is built from TRBV11-2 and TRBJ1-6, with TRBD1 as a possible D gene (5 bases). CDR1 is SGHAT and CDR2 is FQNNGV in the germline V gene. V was clipped by 0 bases and J by 0 bases, with 9 bases between them. The CDR3 totals 17 residues. The CDR3 sequence is CASSLDRQGSYNSPLHF. CDR3 coding DNA: TGTGCCAGCAGCTTAGATCGGCAGGGCTCCTATAATTCACCCCTCCACTTT.

V gene TRBV10-3 combines with J gene TRBJ1-5; tentative D call: TRBD1 (6 bases). Germline lookup yields CDR1 ENHRY and CDR2 SYGVKD. V was cut by 3 bases and J by 5 bases, with 8 bases left in between. The CDR3 consists of 13 residues. CDR3 sequence: CAISEGGDQPQHF. DNA of the CDR3: TGTGCCATCAGTGAAGGGGGTGATCAGCCCCAGCATTTT.

This chain uses TRBV19 with TRBJ1-2, with 7 bases lining up with TRBD1. The germline V gene encodes CDR1 LNHDA and CDR2 SQIVND (reference sequence). The CDR3 totals 14 residues. V trimming: 1 base; J trimming: 4 bases; junction bases outside the gene matches: 3. CDR3 DNA sequence: TGTGCCAGTAGTATAGGAGGGGGCGGCTATGGCTACACCTTC. Protein: CASSIGGGGYGYTF.